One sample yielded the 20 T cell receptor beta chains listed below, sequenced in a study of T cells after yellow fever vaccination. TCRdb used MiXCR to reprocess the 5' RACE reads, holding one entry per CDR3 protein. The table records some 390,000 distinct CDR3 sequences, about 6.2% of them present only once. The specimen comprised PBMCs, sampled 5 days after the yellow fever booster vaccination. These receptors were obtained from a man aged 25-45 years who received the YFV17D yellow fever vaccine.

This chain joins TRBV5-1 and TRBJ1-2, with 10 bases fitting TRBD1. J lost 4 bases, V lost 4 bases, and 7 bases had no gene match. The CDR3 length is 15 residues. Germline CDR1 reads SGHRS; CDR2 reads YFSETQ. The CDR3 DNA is TGCGCCAGCAGCCCTTGGGACAGGGGAGGCTATGGCTACACCTTC. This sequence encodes CASSPWDRGGYGYTF.

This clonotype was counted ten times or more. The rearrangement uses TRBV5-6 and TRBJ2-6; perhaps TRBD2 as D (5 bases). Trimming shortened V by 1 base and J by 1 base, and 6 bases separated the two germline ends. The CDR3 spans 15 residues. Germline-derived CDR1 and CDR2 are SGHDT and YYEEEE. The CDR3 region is CASSLRGSGANVLTF. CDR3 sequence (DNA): TGTGCCAGCAGCTTGCGGGGATCTGGGGCCAACGTCCTGACTTTC.

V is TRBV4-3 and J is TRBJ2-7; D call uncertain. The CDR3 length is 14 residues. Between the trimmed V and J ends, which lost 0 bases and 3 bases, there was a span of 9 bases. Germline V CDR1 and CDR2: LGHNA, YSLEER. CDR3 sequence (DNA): TGCGCCAGCAGCCAAGATCCCCAGTACTACGAGCAGTACTTC. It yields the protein CASSQDPQYYEQYF.

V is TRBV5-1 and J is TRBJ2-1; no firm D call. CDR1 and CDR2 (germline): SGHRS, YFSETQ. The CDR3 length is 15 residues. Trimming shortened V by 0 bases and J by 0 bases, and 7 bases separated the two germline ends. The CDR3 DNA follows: TGCGCCAGCAGCTTGGTATCGGCCTCCTACAATGAGCAGTTCTTC. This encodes CASSLVSASYNEQFF.

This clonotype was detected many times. CDR3 loop: CASSPAGADYGYTF. For the CDR3, the DNA is TGTGCCAGCAGCCCCGCGGGGGCTGACTATGGCTACACCTTC. This chain joins TRBV14 and TRBJ1-2, with D maybe TRBD1 (6 bases). Trimming shortened V by 4 bases and J by 3 bases, and 12 bases separated the two germline ends. CDR3 length: 14 amino acids. Germline loops: CDR1 SGHDN, CDR2 FVKESK.

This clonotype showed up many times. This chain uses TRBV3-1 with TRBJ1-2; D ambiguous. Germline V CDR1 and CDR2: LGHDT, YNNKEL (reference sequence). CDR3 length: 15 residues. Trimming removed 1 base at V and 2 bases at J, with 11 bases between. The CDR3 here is CASSQGSSWNYGYTF. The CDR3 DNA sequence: TGTGCCAGCAGCCAAGGTTCAAGCTGGAACTATGGCTACACCTTC.

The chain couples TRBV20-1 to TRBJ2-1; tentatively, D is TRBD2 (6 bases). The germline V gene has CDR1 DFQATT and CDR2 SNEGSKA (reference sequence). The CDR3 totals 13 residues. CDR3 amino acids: CSAGPGRGNEQFF. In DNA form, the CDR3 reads TGCAGCGCGGGACCGGGTCGGGGCAATGAGCAGTTCTTC.

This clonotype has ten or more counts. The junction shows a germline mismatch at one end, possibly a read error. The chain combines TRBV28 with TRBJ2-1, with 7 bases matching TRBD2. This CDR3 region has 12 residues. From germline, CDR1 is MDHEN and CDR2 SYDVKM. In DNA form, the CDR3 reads TGTGCCAGCAGTTCCCTCTTGCGGGAGCGGTTCTTC. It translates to CASSSLLRERFF. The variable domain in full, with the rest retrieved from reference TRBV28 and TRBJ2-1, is DVKVTQSSRYLVKRTGEKVFLECVQDMDHENMFWYRQDPGLGLRLIYFSYDVKMKEKGDIPEGYSVSREKKERFSLILESASTNQTSMYLCASSSLLRERFFGPGTRLTVL.

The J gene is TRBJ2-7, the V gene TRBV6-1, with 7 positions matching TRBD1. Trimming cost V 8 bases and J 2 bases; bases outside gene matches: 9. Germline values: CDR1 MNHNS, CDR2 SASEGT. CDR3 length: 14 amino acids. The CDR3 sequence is CASSFGRGPYEQYF. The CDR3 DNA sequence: TGTGCCAGCTCTTTCGGAAGGGGGCCCTACGAGCAGTACTTC.

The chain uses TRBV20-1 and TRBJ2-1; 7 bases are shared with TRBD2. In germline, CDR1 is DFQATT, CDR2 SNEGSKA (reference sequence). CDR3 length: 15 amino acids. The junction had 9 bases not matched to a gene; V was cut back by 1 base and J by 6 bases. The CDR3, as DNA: TGCAGTGCTAGAGTCGGCGGGAGCGACGCCAATGAGCAGTTCTTC. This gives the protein CSARVGGSDANEQFF.

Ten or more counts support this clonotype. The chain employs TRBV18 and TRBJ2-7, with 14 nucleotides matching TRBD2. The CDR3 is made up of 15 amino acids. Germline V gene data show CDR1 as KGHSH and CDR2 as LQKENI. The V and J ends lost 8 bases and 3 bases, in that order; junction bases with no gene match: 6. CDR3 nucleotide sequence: TGTGCCAGCAGTCCCGGGACTAGCGGGAGCTACGAGCAGTACTTC. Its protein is CASSPGTSGSYEQYF.

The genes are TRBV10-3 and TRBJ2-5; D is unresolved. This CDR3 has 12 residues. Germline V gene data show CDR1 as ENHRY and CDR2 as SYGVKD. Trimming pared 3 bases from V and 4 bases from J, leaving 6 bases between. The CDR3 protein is CAISEFGETQYF. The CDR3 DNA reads TGTGCCATCAGTGAATTTGGAGAGACCCAGTACTTC.

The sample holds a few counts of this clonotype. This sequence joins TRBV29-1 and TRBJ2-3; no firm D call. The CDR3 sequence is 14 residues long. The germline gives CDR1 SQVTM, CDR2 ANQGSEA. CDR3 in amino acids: CSTALGLSTDTQYF. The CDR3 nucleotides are TGCAGTACAGCATTAGGGTTAAGCACAGATACGCAGTATTTT.

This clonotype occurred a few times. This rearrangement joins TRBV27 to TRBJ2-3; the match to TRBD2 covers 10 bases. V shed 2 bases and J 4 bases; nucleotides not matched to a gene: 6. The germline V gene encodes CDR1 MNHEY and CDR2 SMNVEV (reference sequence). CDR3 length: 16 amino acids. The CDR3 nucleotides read TGTGCCAGCAGTTTAAGGAGCGGGAGGGCCGCAGATACGCAGTATTTT. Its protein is CASSLRSGRAADTQYF.

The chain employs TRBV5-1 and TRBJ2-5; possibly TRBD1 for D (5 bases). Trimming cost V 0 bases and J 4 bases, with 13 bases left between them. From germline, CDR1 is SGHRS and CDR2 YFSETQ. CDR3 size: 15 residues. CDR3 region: CASSLEGRALETQYF. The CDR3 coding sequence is TGCGCCAGCAGCTTGGAGGGCAGGGCGTTAGAGACCCAGTACTTC.

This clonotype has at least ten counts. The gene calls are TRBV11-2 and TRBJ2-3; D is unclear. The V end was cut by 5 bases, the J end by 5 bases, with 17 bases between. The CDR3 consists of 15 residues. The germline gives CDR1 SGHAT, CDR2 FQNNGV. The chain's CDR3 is CASSLGLIYGDTQYF. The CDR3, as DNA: TGTGCCAGCAGCCTCGGTCTAATCTATGGAGATACGCAGTATTTT.

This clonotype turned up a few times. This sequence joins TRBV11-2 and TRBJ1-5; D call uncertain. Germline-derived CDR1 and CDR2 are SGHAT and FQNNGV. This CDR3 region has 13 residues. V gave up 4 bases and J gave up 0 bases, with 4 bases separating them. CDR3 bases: TGTGCCAGCAGCTCCAATAGCAATCAGCCCCAGCATTTT. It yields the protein CASSSNSNQPQHF.

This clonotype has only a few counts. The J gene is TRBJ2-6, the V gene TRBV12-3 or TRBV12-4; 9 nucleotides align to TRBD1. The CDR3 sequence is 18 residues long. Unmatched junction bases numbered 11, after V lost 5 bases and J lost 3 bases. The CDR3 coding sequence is TGTGCCAGCAGTGAGGGACAGGGAGTAGTAGGTGGGGCCAACGTCCTGACTTTC. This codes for CASSEGQGVVGGANVLTF.

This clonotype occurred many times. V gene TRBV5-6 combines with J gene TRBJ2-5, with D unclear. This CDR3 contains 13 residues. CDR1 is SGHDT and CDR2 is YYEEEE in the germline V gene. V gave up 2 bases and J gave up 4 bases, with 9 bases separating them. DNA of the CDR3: TGTGCCAGCAGCTTAGGTGTGGCAGAGACCCAGTACTTC. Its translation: CASSLGVAETQYF.

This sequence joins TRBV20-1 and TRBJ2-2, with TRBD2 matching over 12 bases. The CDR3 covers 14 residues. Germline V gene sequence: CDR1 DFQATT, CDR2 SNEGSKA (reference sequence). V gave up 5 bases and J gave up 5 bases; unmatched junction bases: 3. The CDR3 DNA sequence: TGCAGTGCTTCTGGACTAGCGGGGACCGGGGAGCTGTTTTTT. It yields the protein CSASGLAGTGELFF.